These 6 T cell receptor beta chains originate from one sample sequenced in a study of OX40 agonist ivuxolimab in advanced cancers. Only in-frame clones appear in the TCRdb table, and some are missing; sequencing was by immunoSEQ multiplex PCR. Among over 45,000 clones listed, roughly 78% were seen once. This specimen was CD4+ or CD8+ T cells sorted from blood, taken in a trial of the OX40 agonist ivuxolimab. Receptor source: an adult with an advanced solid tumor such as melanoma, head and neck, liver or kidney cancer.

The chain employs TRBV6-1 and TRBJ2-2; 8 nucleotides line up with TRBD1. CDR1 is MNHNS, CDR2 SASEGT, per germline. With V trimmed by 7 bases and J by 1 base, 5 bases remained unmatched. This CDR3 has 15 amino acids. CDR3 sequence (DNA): TGTGCCAGCATTGGACAGGGTATGAACACCGGGGAGCTGTTTTTT. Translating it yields CASIGQGMNTGELFF.

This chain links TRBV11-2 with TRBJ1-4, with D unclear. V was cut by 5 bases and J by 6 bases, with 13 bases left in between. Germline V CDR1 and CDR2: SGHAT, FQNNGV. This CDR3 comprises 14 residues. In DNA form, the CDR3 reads TGTGCCAGCAGCCCTTCGGGGAGGCATGAAAAACTGTTTTTT. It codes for CASSPSGRHEKLFF.

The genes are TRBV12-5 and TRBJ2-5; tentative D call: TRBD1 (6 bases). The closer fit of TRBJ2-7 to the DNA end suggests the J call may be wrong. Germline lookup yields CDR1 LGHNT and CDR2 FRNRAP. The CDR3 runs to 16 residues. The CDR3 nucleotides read TGTGCTAGTGTCACCATAGGACAGTCCAGCTCCTACGAGCAGTACTTC. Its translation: CASVTIGQSSSYEQYF.

The CDR3 region is CASSLAPTGGNEQFF. Written as DNA, the CDR3 is TGCGCCAGCAGCTTGGCACCCACAGGGGGCAATGAGCAGTTCTTC. The gene calls are TRBV5-1 and TRBJ2-1; 8 nucleotides line up with TRBD1. The CDR3 is made up of 15 amino acids. V lost 0 bases and J lost 6; bases outside the gene matches: 5. The V gene's germline CDR1 is SGHRS and CDR2 YFSETQ.

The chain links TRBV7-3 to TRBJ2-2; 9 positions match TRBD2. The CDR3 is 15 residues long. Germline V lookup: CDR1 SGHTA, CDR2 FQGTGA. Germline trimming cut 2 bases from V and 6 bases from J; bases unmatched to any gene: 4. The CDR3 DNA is TGTGCCAGCAGCTTAGCGGGAGGGTTTGCCGGGGAGCTGTTTTTT. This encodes CASSLAGGFAGELFF. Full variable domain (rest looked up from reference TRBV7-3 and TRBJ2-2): GAGVSQTPSNKVTEKGKYVELRCDPISGHTALYWYRQSLGQGPEFLIYFQGTGAADDSGLPNDRFFAVRPEGSVSTLKIQRTERGDSAVYLCASSLAGGFAGELFFGEGSRLTVL.

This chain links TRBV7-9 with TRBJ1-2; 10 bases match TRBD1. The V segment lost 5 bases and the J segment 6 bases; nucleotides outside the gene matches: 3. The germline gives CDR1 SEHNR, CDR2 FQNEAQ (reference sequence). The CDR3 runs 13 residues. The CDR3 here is CASSRGTGDGYTF. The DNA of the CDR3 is TGTGCCAGCAGCCGGGGGACAGGGGATGGCTACACCTTC.